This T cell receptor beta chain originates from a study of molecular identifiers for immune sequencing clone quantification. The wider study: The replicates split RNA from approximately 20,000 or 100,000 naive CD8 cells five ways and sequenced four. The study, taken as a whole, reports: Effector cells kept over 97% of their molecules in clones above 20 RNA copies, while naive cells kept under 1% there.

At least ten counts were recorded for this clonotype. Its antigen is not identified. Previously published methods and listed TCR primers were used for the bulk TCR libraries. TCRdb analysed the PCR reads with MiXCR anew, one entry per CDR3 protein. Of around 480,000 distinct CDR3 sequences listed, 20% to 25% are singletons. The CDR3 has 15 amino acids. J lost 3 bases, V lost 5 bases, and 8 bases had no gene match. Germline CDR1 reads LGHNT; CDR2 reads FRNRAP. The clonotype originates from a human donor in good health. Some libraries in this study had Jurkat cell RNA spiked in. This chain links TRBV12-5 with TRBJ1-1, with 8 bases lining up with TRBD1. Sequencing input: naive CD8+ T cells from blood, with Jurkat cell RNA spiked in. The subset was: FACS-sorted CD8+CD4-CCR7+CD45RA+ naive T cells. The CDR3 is CASGLAGGADTEAFF. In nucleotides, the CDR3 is TGTGCTAGTGGTCTAGCAGGGGGCGCGGACACTGAAGCTTTCTTT.